One sample yielded the 12 T cell receptor beta chains listed below, sequenced in a study of post-analysis software for immune sequencing data. Study results and limitations: Comparison of patients with controls showed 5 or 6 TRBV segments more frequent in patients, TRBV5-6, TRBV5-1 and TRBV20-1 among them.

The antigens these receptors bind are not known. Incorporated into the TCR beta cDNA libraries were unique molecular identifiers, which served to reduce PCR and sequencing biases. A single record per CDR3 protein comes from TCRdb applying MiXCR to the PCR reads. The repertoire holds roughly 430,000 distinct CDR3 sequences, 30% to 40% seen once, with around 8% in the top ten. Material: blood. Every receptor here comes from a girl aged 2 to 9 with multiple sclerosis.

In DNA form, the CDR3 reads TGCAGTGCCAGAAGGTACCAAGAGACCCAGTACTTC. It specifies CSARRYQETQYF. The rearrangement uses TRBV20-1 and TRBJ2-5; D is undetermined. The ends were cut back, 6 bases at V and 0 bases at J, with 8 bases in the middle. This CDR3 has 12 residues. The germline V gene has CDR1 DFQATT and CDR2 SNEGSKA (reference sequence).

About this clonotype itself: Its ends do not fully match the called genes, so a read error is possible. V usage is TRBV3-1 and J usage is TRBJ2-3, with 7 nucleotides matching TRBD2. The CDR3 is made up of 15 amino acids. From germline, CDR1 is LGHDT and CDR2 YNNKEL (reference sequence). The CDR3 bases are TGTGTCAGCTCCCGCGGGGGATCCCGCACAGATACGCAGTATTTT. Protein product: CVSSRGGSRTDTQYF.

Here the CDR3 reads CASSLIGEYEQYF. CDR3 in DNA: TGTGCCAGCAGTTTAATTGGGGAGTACGAGCAGTACTTC. The chain employs TRBV27 and TRBJ2-7; a possible D gene is TRBD2 (5 bases). Germline V gene sequence: CDR1 MNHEY, CDR2 SMNVEV (reference sequence). The CDR3 contains 13 residues. Deletions cut 2 bases from V and 4 bases from J, with 9 bases between.

The table lists this clonotype with a few counts. The genes are TRBV12-3 or TRBV12-4 and TRBJ1-6; 11 positions agree with TRBD1. This CDR3 comprises 16 residues. V shed 3 bases, J shed 7 bases, and the junction held 5 bases outside the gene matches. The CDR3 region is CASSFGTGGRNSPLHF. The CDR3 region has the DNA TGTGCCAGCAGTTTTGGGACAGGGGGGAGGAATTCACCCCTCCACTTT.

The chain joins TRBV5-1 to TRBJ2-7, with 7 bases lining up with TRBD2. Germline V lookup: CDR1 SGHRS, CDR2 YFSETQ. The V segment lost 0 bases and the J segment 7 bases; nucleotides outside the gene matches: 19. There are 18 residues in the CDR3. Here the CDR3 reads CASSLVKYGLADLNEQYF. Here the CDR3 DNA reads TGCGCCAGCAGCTTGGTGAAGTACGGGCTAGCGGACCTCAATGAGCAGTACTTC.

This clonotype has only a few counts. J is TRBJ1-1 and V is TRBV5-6, with a weak D call TRBD1 (5 bases). This CDR3 region has 15 residues. Trimming took off 4 bases at V and 0 bases at J, with 13 bases between the two ends. From germline, CDR1 is SGHDT and CDR2 YYEEEE. The CDR3 here is CASSRGEAVNTEAFF. As DNA, the CDR3 is TGTGCCAGCAGCCGAGGGGAGGCAGTGAACACTGAAGCTTTCTTT.

This clonotype has at least ten counts. This chain links TRBV20-1 with TRBJ2-7, with D possibly TRBD1 on 6 matching bases. V dropped 1 base and J dropped 3 bases, with 16 bases sitting between them. The V gene's germline CDR1 is DFQATT and CDR2 SNEGSKA (reference sequence). The CDR3 runs to 15 residues. Here the CDR3 reads CSARGSRGGIYEQYF. The CDR3, as DNA: TGCAGTGCTAGAGGGTCTAGAGGGGGAATCTACGAGCAGTACTTC.

The chain recombines TRBV12-3 or TRBV12-4 with TRBJ1-2; 7 positions match TRBD1. This CDR3 region has 15 residues. The V and J ends lost 5 bases and 3 bases, in that order; junction bases with no gene match: 9. CDR3 in amino acids: CASSPEDRSDYGYTF. In nucleotides, the CDR3 is TGTGCCAGCAGTCCAGAGGACAGGAGTGACTATGGCTACACCTTC.

This clonotype was counted ten times or more. The V gene is TRBV19, the J gene TRBJ1-5; a weak D match, TRBD1 (6 bases). The ends were cut back, 3 bases at V and 2 bases at J, with 8 bases in the middle. This CDR3 has 14 residues. Per the germline V gene, CDR1 is LNHDA and CDR2 is SQIVND (reference sequence). CDR3 sequence (DNA): TGTGCCAGTAGTATTGGGGGCCGCAATCAGCCCCAGCATTTT. It specifies CASSIGGRNQPQHF.

V usage is TRBV7-9 and J usage is TRBJ2-3; a weak D match, TRBD2 (5 bases). The CDR3 spans 16 residues. Deletions cut 1 base from V and 4 bases from J, with 15 bases between. The germline V gene has CDR1 SEHNR and CDR2 FQNEAQ (reference sequence). The DNA of the CDR3 is TGTGCCAGCAGCTTAGATGGCGGGTCCGTAGCAGATACGCAGTATTTT. As protein: CASSLDGGSVADTQYF.

The rearrangement joins TRBV5-5 to TRBJ1-2, with 9 bases matching TRBD1. V gave up 3 bases and J gave up 8 bases; unmatched junction bases: 5. Per the germline V gene, CDR1 is SGHKS and CDR2 is YYEKEE (reference sequence). The CDR3 covers 13 residues. DNA for the CDR3: TGTGCCAGCAGCTGGTGGACAGGGGCCGGCTACACCTTC. Residues: CASSWWTGAGYTF.

The chain has TRBV5-6 and TRBJ2-4; possibly TRBD1 for D (6 bases). The CDR3 extends over 13 amino acids. CDR1 is SGHDT and CDR2 is YYEEEE in the germline V gene. V was shortened by 3 bases and J by 6 bases, with 10 bases between the two germline ends. The CDR3 region has the DNA TGTGCCAGCAGCTCCCAGGGGCCAAACATTCAGTACTTC. Translated, it gives CASSSQGPNIQYF.